This TCR beta chain is drawn from a study of PD-1 blockade in classical Hodgkin lymphoma. Study-wide findings and caveats: At C4D1, TCR diversity had climbed significantly for CD4+ cells, though not for CD8+ cells.

This CDR3 is 17 amino acids long. Trimming removed 7 bases from V and 6 bases from J, with 26 bases in between. The germline V gene has CDR1 SGHRS and CDR2 YFSETQ. Using immunoSEQ multiplex PCR, the repertoire was profiled, and TCRdb retains in-frame clones only, with some absent. The sample contains 98,000 or so clones, 80% to 90% of which appear only once. This clone appeared once. What it binds is unknown. No patient escaped relapse after autologous stem cell transplantation, and brentuximab vedotin exposure varied. The chain links TRBV5-1 to TRBJ2-1; no clear D. The sequence came from a human donor with classical Hodgkin lymphoma. The sequencing used peripheral blood mononuclear cells (PBMCs), collected before the second cycle of nivolumab. CDR3 sequence reads: CASEKVASRDKFNEQFF. Here the CDR3 DNA reads TGCGCCAGCGAGAAAGTCGCCTCGAGAGACAAATTCAATGAGCAGTTCTTC.